Listed below are T cell receptor beta chains from one sample, sequenced in a study of CD8 T cells in ankylosing spondylitis. TCRdb called the 5' RACE reads again in MiXCR, with one record for every CDR3 protein. The table lists about 320,000 distinct CDR3 sequences, more than 9% of them singletons. The sample comprised blood, either unsorted or a sorted T cell fraction (not recorded which). All receptors derive from a female donor with ankylosing spondylitis or in good health (not recorded which). The CDR3 runs from the conserved cysteine through the conserved F or W. Each record gives: J gene, clone size, V gene, D gene, CDR3 protein, CDR3 DNA. D genes are given only for firm matches. Clone size is given for some rows only: seen once, a few or many times, or a class if the clone is expanded.

>TRBJ2-3|NA|TRBV21-1|NA
CASSNIGTKVTDTQYF
TGTGCCAGCAGCAACATCGGCACCAAGGTCACAGATACGCAGTATTTT
>TRBJ2-1|many|TRBV7-2|NA
CASSLFRGTYNEQFF
TGTGCCAGCAGCTTATTCCGGGGAACCTACAATGAGCAGTTCTTC
>TRBJ2-3|NA|TRBV5-1|TRBD2
CASSLAERGARTDTQYF
TGCGCCAGCAGCTTGGCGGAGCGGGGGGCCCGCACAGATACGCAGTATTTT
>TRBJ2-7|NA|TRBV4-3|NA
CASSQGGGQGAYEQYF
TGCGCCAGCAGCCAAGGAGGCGGGCAGGGAGCCTACGAGCAGTACTTC
>TRBJ1-2|few|TRBV20-1|NA
CSASLAGQQGGYGYTF
TGCAGTGCTAGTCTGGCAGGCCAACAGGGCGGCTATGGCTACACCTTC
>TRBJ2-7|many|TRBV6-2/TRBV6-3|NA
CASSTGLEEQYF
TGTGCCAGCAGCACAGGGTTGGAAGAGCAGTACTTC
>TRBJ1-1|many|TRBV5-1|NA
CASSLREGGTEAFF
TGCGCCAGCAGCTTAAGAGAGGGGGGCACTGAAGCTTTCTTT
>TRBJ2-3|many|TRBV9|TRBD1
CASSATLGQGTFPDTQYF
TGTGCCAGCAGCGCGACACTTGGACAGGGGACCTTCCCAGATACGCAGTATTTT
>TRBJ2-7|few|TRBV12-3/TRBV12-4|TRBD1
CASRTTGTGRYEQYF
TGTGCCAGCAGAACTACCGGGACAGGCCGCTACGAGCAGTACTTC
>TRBJ1-1|many|TRBV6-6|NA
CASSYGVYAEAFF
TGTGCCAGCAGTTACGGGGTTTACGCTGAAGCTTTCTTT
>TRBJ2-1|many|TRBV28|TRBD2
CASTTSGRYNEQFF
TGTGCCAGCACCACTAGCGGGAGGTACAATGAGCAGTTCTTC
>TRBJ1-1|many|TRBV29-1|NA
CSVEGIRNRPTLFAEAFF
TGCAGCGTTGAAGGTATTCGGAACAGGCCCACGTTATTTGCTGAAGCTTTCTTT
>TRBJ2-2|many|TRBV20-1|NA
CSARDGGGHGELFF
TGCAGTGCTAGAGATGGCGGGGGCCACGGGGAGCTGTTTTTT
>TRBJ2-3|many|TRBV20-1|TRBD2
CSASHGTGGGTDTQYF
TGCAGTGCTAGTCATGGAACGGGGGGTGGCACAGATACGCAGTATTTT
>TRBJ2-1|many|TRBV29-1|NA
CSVGAFEQFF
TGCAGCGTTGGTGCTTTTGAGCAGTTCTTC
>TRBJ1-1|many|TRBV6-5|NA
CASSYVSGGVTEAFF
TGTGCCAGCAGTTACGTCTCTGGGGGCGTCACTGAAGCTTTCTTT
>TRBJ1-4|many|TRBV4-1|NA
CASGILVNEKLFF
TGCGCCAGCGGGATTTTGGTAAATGAAAAACTGTTTTTT
>TRBJ1-5|NA|TRBV7-8|NA
CASSLWPGGGSNQPQHF
TGTGCCAGCAGCTTATGGCCCGGAGGAGGGAGCAATCAGCCCCAGCATTTT
>TRBJ2-3|many|TRBV5-1|NA
CASSWDSEKGDTQYF
TGCGCCAGCAGCTGGGATAGCGAGAAGGGAGATACGCAGTATTTT
>TRBJ2-6|many|TRBV10-1|NA
CASSEHLRGRSGANVLTF
TGCGCCAGCAGTGAACATCTGAGGGGAAGAAGTGGGGCCAACGTCCTGACTTTC
>TRBJ2-1|many|TRBV5-1|TRBD2
CASSLDGTSLYEQFF
TGCGCCAGCAGCTTGGACGGGACTAGTCTGTATGAGCAGTTCTTC
>TRBJ1-2|many|TRBV5-4|TRBD1
CASSLGRQGALSSNYGYTF
TGTGCCAGCAGCTTGGGGCGACAGGGGGCTCTATCAAGTAACTATGGCTACACCTTC
>TRBJ2-7|many|TRBV5-1|NA
CASSIPSSQREQYF
TGCGCCAGCAGCATACCTAGCTCTCAGCGAGAGCAGTACTTC
>TRBJ2-7|NA|TRBV20-1|TRBD1
CSAREGTGLTYEQYF
TGCAGTGCTAGAGAAGGGACAGGACTTACCTACGAGCAGTACTTC
>TRBJ1-1|many|TRBV5-1|TRBD1
CASRPTLTGGDLEAFF
TGCGCCAGCAGGCCCACACTAACAGGGGGCGACCTCGAAGCTTTCTTT
>TRBJ1-5|NA|TRBV2|NA
CASSEAGPNQPQHF
TGTGCCAGCAGTGAAGCAGGGCCCAATCAGCCCCAGCATTTT
>TRBJ2-3|many|TRBV2|TRBD1
CASRQSGTDTDTQYF
TGTGCCAGCCGCCAATCCGGGACAGACACAGATACGCAGTATTTT
>TRBJ2-2|NA|TRBV12-3/TRBV12-4|NA
CASKTRVNTGELFF
TGTGCCAGCAAAACTAGGGTGAACACCGGGGAGCTGTTTTTT
>TRBJ2-3|many|TRBV20-1|TRBD1
CSASLRTGISDTQYF
TGCAGTGCTAGTTTGCGGACAGGGATATCAGATACGCAGTATTTT
>TRBJ2-2|few|TRBV27|TRBD2
CASSQTGGSNTGELFF
TGTGCCAGCAGCCAAACTGGCGGGAGTAACACCGGGGAGCTGTTTTTT
>TRBJ1-5|NA|TRBV11-2|TRBD1
CASSLGTGMGNQPQHF
TGTGCCAGCAGCTTAGGGACAGGGATGGGCAATCAGCCCCAGCATTTT
>TRBJ1-1|many|TRBV5-1|TRBD1
CASSLEGQGALTEAFF
TGCGCCAGCAGCTTGGAGGGACAGGGGGCGTTAACTGAAGCTTTCTTT
>TRBJ2-5|few|TRBV20-1|NA
CSARLAAGTGETQYF
TGCAGTGCTAGACTTGCGGCAGGGACGGGAGAGACCCAGTACTTC
>TRBJ2-5|many|TRBV10-3|TRBD2
CAISEERESKETQYF
TGTGCCATCAGTGAGGAGCGGGAGTCCAAAGAGACCCAGTACTTC
>TRBJ1-2|many|TRBV3-1|NA
CASSQDTSGWAYGYTF
TGTGCCAGCAGCCAAGATACCAGTGGTTGGGCCTATGGCTACACCTTC
>TRBJ2-4|many|TRBV10-2|NA
CASRYTDLLAKNIQYF
TGCGCCAGCAGGTACACCGATCTATTAGCCAAAAACATTCAGTACTTC
>TRBJ2-7|NA|TRBV20-1|TRBD2
CCALVGLGLAGHYEQYF
TGCTGCGCGTTAGTCGGCCTTGGACTAGCGGGACATTACGAGCAGTACTTC